The present entry profiles one T cell receptor beta chain with its context. Some clones are missing from TCRdb's copy, which holds only in-frame ones; the method was immunoSEQ multiplex PCR. The table has approximately 210,000 clones, roughly 84% seen once; the top ten hold 15% to 20%. The CDR3 contains 14 residues. Trimming shortened V by 0 bases and J by 3 bases, and 8 bases separated the two germline ends. CDR1 is LGHNA and CDR2 is YNFKEQ in the germline V gene. The data were obtained in a study of blood T cell repertoires in COVID-19. Overall study: COVID-19 samples from acute and convalescent phases originated in the United States, Italy and Spain. From T cells, B-cell-depleted T cells, or PBMCs came the material, which was cDNA or gDNA.

V is TRBV4-2 and J is TRBJ2-5; D is perhaps TRBD2 (5 bases). The sample taken for sequencing was peripheral blood. The sequence derives from a man under 40 with active or convalescent COVID-19. CDR3 residues: CASSQDLGKETQYF. CDR3 coding DNA: TGTGCCAGCAGCCAAGATCTCGGGAAAGAGACCCAGTACTTC.